A single sample is the source of the 2 T cell receptor beta chains below, sequenced in a study of cytomegalovirus exposure and HLA in healthy donors. PCR amplification relied on 60 Vbeta primers (plus 13 Jbeta primers). Assay: immunoSEQ multiplex PCR; the TCRdb copy retains only in-frame clones and omits some. Of 120,000 to 150,000 clones in the sample, under 90% were seen once. The sequenced sample was PBMCs. These TCRs come from a male donor in good health and CMV-seronegative.

The V and J genes are TRBV6-5 and TRBJ2-7, with TRBD2 matching over 9 bases. Germline-derived CDR1 and CDR2 are MNHEY and SVGAGI. Trimming cost V 2 bases and J 9 bases; bases outside gene matches: 5. The CDR3 sequence is 13 residues long. The CDR3 spells CASSYISGRVQYF. The CDR3 nucleotides are TGTGCCAGCAGTTACATTAGCGGGAGAGTGCAGTACTTC.

Worth noting for this clone: Other DNA sequences in the same sample also yield this CDR3. This rearrangement joins TRBV5-1 to TRBJ2-1, with D uncertain. V dropped 3 bases and J dropped 5 bases, with 3 bases sitting between them. This CDR3 spans 11 amino acids. Germline loops: CDR1 SGHRS, CDR2 YFSETQ. Written as DNA, the CDR3 is TGCGCCAGCAGCTCAAACAATGAGCAGTTCTTC. As protein: CASSSNNEQFF.